One sample yielded the 25 T cell receptor beta chains listed below, sequenced in a study of cytomegalovirus exposure and HLA in healthy donors. It was with 60 Vbeta and 13 Jbeta primers that the PCR ran. Sequencing was performed with immunoSEQ multiplex PCR; in TCRdb, only in-frame clones are kept and a portion is missing. The data hold more than 150,000 clones, with around 86% observed a single time. The specimen sequenced was PBMCs. The receptor source for this set is a woman aged 18-29 years in good health and CMV-seronegative.

This sequence joins TRBV5-1 and TRBJ1-1; a possible D gene is TRBD1 (6 bases). Trimming removed 3 bases from V and 3 bases from J, with 15 bases in between. Germline V gene data show CDR1 as SGHRS and CDR2 as YFSETQ. This CDR3 has 15 amino acids. The CDR3 region has the DNA TGCGCCAGCAGCTCCGAGGGGGTGTGGGACACTGAAGCTTTCTTT. Translated: CASSSEGVWDTEAFF.

The V and J genes are TRBV5-6 and TRBJ2-7; 9 positions match TRBD2. From germline, CDR1 is SGHDT and CDR2 YYEEEE. J was trimmed by 2 bases and V by 1 base; bases with no gene match: 7. This CDR3 comprises 16 residues. The CDR3 coding sequence is TGTGCCAGCAGCTTGACCTCTGCGGGAGGGACCTACGAGCAGTACTTC. It encodes CASSLTSAGGTYEQYF.

The chain has TRBV10-3 and TRBJ2-2; 8 bases are shared with TRBD1. The germline gives CDR1 ENHRY, CDR2 SYGVKD. The CDR3 runs 14 residues. Trimming at V came to 10 bases and at J to 3 bases, leaving 7 bases not matched to a gene. The DNA of the CDR3 is TGTGCCACCAAACAGGGGGAGGACACCGGGGAGCTGTTTTTT. Amino acids: CATKQGEDTGELFF.

The chain joins TRBV5-6 to TRBJ2-4, with 7 bases that match TRBD1. Germline V gene data show CDR1 as SGHDT and CDR2 as YYEEEE. V shed 5 bases and J 0 bases; nucleotides not matched to a gene: 8. CDR3 size: 16 residues. The CDR3 region has the DNA TGTGCCAGCAGTCAACCGGGACAGCTAGCCAAAAACATTCAGTACTTC. Protein: CASSQPGQLAKNIQYF.

CDR3 residues: CASSSSRGAGVYEQYF. The CDR3 bases are TGTGCCAGCAGCTCTAGCAGGGGTGCAGGGGTCTACGAGCAGTACTTC. The chain carries TRBV11-2 and TRBJ2-7; D might be TRBD1 (6 bases). The CDR3 totals 16 residues. The ends were cut back, 4 bases at V and 3 bases at J, with 19 bases in the middle. Germline CDR1 is SGHAT and CDR2 is FQNNGV.

The chain carries TRBV28 and TRBJ1-5; maybe TRBD1 (5 bases). From germline, CDR1 is MDHEN and CDR2 SYDVKM. The CDR3 length is 13 residues. Trimming stripped 8 bases from V and 3 bases from J, with 11 bases between. CDR3 protein: CASSQQDNQPQHF. CDR3 coding DNA: TGTGCCAGCTCCCAACAGGACAATCAGCCCCAGCATTTT. The whole variable domain, remainder taken from reference TRBV28 and TRBJ1-5, is DVKVTQSSRYLVKRTGEKVFLECVQDMDHENMFWYRQDPGLGLRLIYFSYDVKMKEKGDIPEGYSVSREKKERFSLILESASTNQTSMYLCASSQQDNQPQHFGDGTRLSIL.

This clone was counted a few times. The genes are TRBV4-1 and TRBJ2-7; D uncertain. Per germline, CDR1 MGHRA and CDR2 YSYEKL. The CDR3 runs 14 residues. V was cut by 0 bases and J by 2 bases, with 8 bases left in between. For the CDR3, the DNA is TGCGCCAGCAGCCAAGATCCAGTCACCTACGAGCAGTACTTC. Translating it yields CASSQDPVTYEQYF.

The chain joins TRBV10-2 to TRBJ1-4, with 7 bases matching TRBD1. Germline V gives CDR1 WSHSY, CDR2 SAAADI. Unmatched junction bases numbered 10, after V lost 6 bases and J lost 3 bases. The CDR3 consists of 16 residues. The CDR3 spells CASSEEYRGSNEKLFF. Here the CDR3 DNA reads TGCGCCAGCAGCGAAGAGTACAGGGGCTCTAATGAAAAACTGTTTTTT.

The chain links TRBV10-3 to TRBJ1-5; D gene unclear. The CDR3 has 13 amino acids. V shed 4 bases and J shed 6 bases, with 10 bases lying between them. CDR1 and CDR2 (germline): ENHRY, SYGVKD. DNA for the CDR3: TGTGCCATCAGTGGCTCTGTCGGTCAGCCCCAGCATTTT. Protein product: CAISGSVGQPQHF.

The rearrangement links TRBV9 to TRBJ2-7, with 7 bases that match TRBD2. The CDR3 totals 16 residues. Germline V lookup: CDR1 SGDLS, CDR2 YYNGEE. Trimming removed 4 bases from V and 2 bases from J; junction bases left unmatched: 12. The CDR3 here is CASSPHGGSNPYEQYF. The CDR3 DNA is TGTGCCAGCAGCCCCCATGGCGGGAGCAATCCCTACGAGCAGTACTTC.

This clone was observed a handful of times. This chain uses TRBV9 with TRBJ2-1; the match to TRBD2 covers 12 bases. Per the germline V gene, CDR1 is SGDLS and CDR2 is YYNGEE. The CDR3 consists of 17 residues. Trimming took 4 bases from V and 9 from J; bases not matched to a gene: 14. CDR3 DNA: TGTGCCAGCAGCCCCGCCGCCCGGACTAGCGGGATCGGTGAGCAGTTCTTC. As protein: CASSPAARTSGIGEQFF.

The genes are TRBV23-1 and TRBJ1-5, with 7 bases fitting TRBD1. TRBV23-1 has ORF status, its function being uncertain. This CDR3 region has 18 residues. J lost 3 bases, V lost 3 bases, and 14 bases had no gene match. CDR3: CASSQPAKDRTHNQPQHF. CDR3 nucleotide sequence: TGCGCCAGCAGTCAGCCCGCCAAGGACAGGACACACAATCAGCCCCAGCATTTT.

The CDR3 sequence is CASSLMGLAGGQSYEQYF. DNA for the CDR3: TGCGCCAGCAGCTTGATGGGACTAGCGGGGGGACAGTCCTACGAGCAGTACTTC. The V and J genes are TRBV5-1 and TRBJ2-7; TRBD2 matches 15 bases. Germline loops: CDR1 SGHRS, CDR2 YFSETQ. Losses at the gene ends were 1 base for V and 1 base for J; bases not matched to a gene: 6. This CDR3 has 18 residues.

As regards this clone: One end of the junction varies from germline; a read error may be responsible. The chain employs TRBV7-9 and TRBJ1-1, with TRBD1 matching over 8 bases. Germline CDR1 SEHNR, CDR2 FQNEAQ (reference sequence). This CDR3 spans 18 amino acids. In DNA, the CDR3 is TGTTCCAGCAGCTTAGCCGTGGTCCCCGGGACAGGGAACACTGAAGCTTTCTTT. The encoded protein is CSSSLAVVPGTGNTEAFF.

The V gene is TRBV5-5, the J gene TRBJ2-7; 10 bases agree with TRBD2. Germline values: CDR1 SGHKS, CDR2 YYEKEE (reference sequence). The CDR3 covers 16 residues. Germline trimming cut 0 bases from V and 2 bases from J; bases unmatched to any gene: 5. CDR3 nucleotides: TGTGCCAGCAGCTTGGGGGGTCTAGCGGGGGCCTACGAGCAGTACTTC. Translated: CASSLGGLAGAYEQYF.

This clone showed up just a few times. This rearrangement joins TRBV27 to TRBJ2-6, with D tentatively TRBD1 (6 bases). Trimming removed 4 bases at V and 0 bases at J, with 7 bases between. In germline, CDR1 is MNHEY, CDR2 SMNVEV (reference sequence). The length of the CDR3 is 15 residues. The chain's CDR3 is CASSWGPSGANVLTF. The CDR3 region has the DNA TGTGCCAGCAGTTGGGGGCCCTCTGGGGCCAACGTCCTGACTTTC. Drawing the rest from reference TRBV27 and TRBJ2-6, the complete variable domain is EAQVTQNPRYLITVTGKKLTVTCSQNMNHEYMSWYRQDPGLGLRQIYYSMNVEVTDKGDVPEGYKVSRKEKRNFPLILESPSPNQTSLYFCASSWGPSGANVLTFGAGSRLTVL.

This chain uses TRBV4-1 with TRBJ2-7; D is unresolved. CDR3 length: 15 amino acids. The germline CDR1 and CDR2 sequences are MGHRA and YSYEKL. The V end was cut by 0 bases, the J end by 2 bases, with 11 bases between. The DNA for the CDR3 is TGCGCCAGCAGCCAAGATCGAGTGGAGCCCTACGAGCAGTACTTC. Its protein product is CASSQDRVEPYEQYF.

This chain links TRBV7-8 with TRBJ2-7; 11 bases are shared with TRBD1. The CDR3 is 15 amino acids. The ends lost 5 bases at V and 3 bases at J; junction bases unmatched: 6. Germline V gene data show CDR1 as SGHVS and CDR2 as FQNEAQ. The CDR3 coding sequence is TGTGCCAGCAGCAGCGGGACAGGGGGGTTCTACGAGCAGTACTTC. Encoded protein: CASSSGTGGFYEQYF.

The chain combines TRBV29-1 with TRBJ1-2, with TRBD1 identical over 9 bases. V lost 7 bases, J lost 8 bases, and 5 bases stayed unmatched. CDR3 length: 11 amino acids. Germline assignment: CDR1 SQVTM and CDR2 ANQGSEA. This CDR3 is CSGETGGGYTF. CDR3 sequence (DNA): TGCAGCGGGGAGACAGGGGGGGGCTACACCTTC.

V is TRBV2 and J is TRBJ2-5; 9 nucleotides match TRBD2. CDR1 and CDR2 (germline): SNHLY, FYNNEI. This CDR3 contains 14 residues. V lost 7 bases to trimming and J lost 2 bases; unmatched junction nucleotides: 5. The CDR3 loop reads CASTLAGMQETQYF. The CDR3 DNA sequence: TGTGCCAGCACCCTAGCGGGGATGCAAGAGACCCAGTACTTC.

The rearrangement links TRBV6-1 to TRBJ2-1, with D perhaps TRBD1 (5 bases). V shed 6 bases and J shed 12 bases, with 18 bases lying between them. The CDR3 extends over 13 amino acids. Germline CDR1 and CDR2: MNHNS and SASEGT. CDR3 sequence reads: CASRSTLGHWQFF. CDR3 sequence (DNA): TGTGCCAGCAGATCCACCCTAGGACATTGGCAGTTCTTC.

CDR3 loop: CASRQTGTDTIYF. In DNA, the CDR3 is TGTGCCAGCAGACAGACAGGGACAGACACCATATATTTT. V gene TRBV6-5 combines with J gene TRBJ1-3; 7 nucleotides align to TRBD1. Trimming took 6 bases from V and 8 from J; bases not matched to a gene: 7. The CDR3 loop spans 13 amino acids. Germline CDR1 MNHEY, CDR2 SVGAGI.

The rearrangement joins TRBV7-3 to TRBJ1-1; 7 bases map to TRBD1. Trimming removed 5 bases from V and 1 base from J; junction bases left unmatched: 13. The V gene's germline CDR1 is SGHTA and CDR2 FQGTGA. This CDR3 has 17 residues. For the CDR3, the DNA is TGTGCCAGCAGCCTTCGCCGGTGGGACAGCCCGAACACTGAAGCTTTCTTT. It yields the protein CASSLRRWDSPNTEAFF.

The chain has TRBV27 and TRBJ2-1; 8 bases line up with TRBD1. The V and J ends lost 11 bases and 7 bases, in that order; junction bases with no gene match: 16. Germline CDR1 is MNHEY and CDR2 is SMNVEV (reference sequence). The CDR3 sequence is 15 residues long. CDR3 sequence (DNA): TGTGCCTCGTCGGTAGTGGACAGGGTAATAAATGAGCAGTTCTTC. It translates to CASSVVDRVINEQFF.

The CDR3 DNA sequence: TGTGCCAGCAGTTACTCGCTTGAAGGGGGTTCACCCCTCCACTTT. It translates to CASSYSLEGGSPLHF. The genes are TRBV6-5 and TRBJ1-6; tentatively, D is TRBD1 (6 bases). This CDR3 is built from 15 residues. Germline V lookup: CDR1 MNHEY, CDR2 SVGAGI. Trimming stripped 0 bases from V and 9 bases from J, with 12 bases between.